The text below deals with one TCR beta chain. Profiled with immunoSEQ multiplex PCR; TCRdb holds only in-frame clones, not every one. Of about 100,000 clones listed, 94% were seen once; the top ten hold more than 0.15%. Germline CDR1 reads LNHDA; CDR2 reads SQIVND (reference sequence). The CDR3 spans 18 residues. The V and J ends lost 5 bases and 1 base, in that order; junction bases with no gene match: 11. These data originate in a study of OX40 agonist ivuxolimab in advanced cancers. Overall study: Males comprised 70% to 85% of the group, whose mean age was approximately 61 years (range 23 to 79).

Autoimmune disease history or systemic immunosuppression was exclusionary. On cycle 4 day 1 and cycle 7 day 1, as well as at baseline, blood was sampled. The chain couples TRBV19 to TRBJ2-1; 10 bases fit TRBD2. Sequenced here: CD4+ or CD8+ T cells sorted from blood, sampled in a trial of the OX40 agonist ivuxolimab. This TCR derives from an adult with an advanced solid tumor such as melanoma, head and neck, liver or kidney cancer. The CDR3, as DNA: TGTGCCAGTAGTCCTCTAGCGGGAGCGCAAGGGTCCTACAATGAGCAGTTCTTC. Translating it yields CASSPLAGAQGSYNEQFF.